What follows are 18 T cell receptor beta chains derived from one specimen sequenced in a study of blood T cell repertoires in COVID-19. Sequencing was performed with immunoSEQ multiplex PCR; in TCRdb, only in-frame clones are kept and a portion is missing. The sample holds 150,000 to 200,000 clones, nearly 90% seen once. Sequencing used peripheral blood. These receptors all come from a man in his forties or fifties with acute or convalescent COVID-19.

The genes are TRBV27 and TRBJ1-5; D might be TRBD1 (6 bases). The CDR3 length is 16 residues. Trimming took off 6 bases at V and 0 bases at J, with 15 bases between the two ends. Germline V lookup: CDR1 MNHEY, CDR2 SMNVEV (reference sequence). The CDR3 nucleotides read TGTGCCAGCAGGAGACAGGCCCTGGGTAGCAATCAGCCCCAGCATTTT. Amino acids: CASRRQALGSNQPQHF.

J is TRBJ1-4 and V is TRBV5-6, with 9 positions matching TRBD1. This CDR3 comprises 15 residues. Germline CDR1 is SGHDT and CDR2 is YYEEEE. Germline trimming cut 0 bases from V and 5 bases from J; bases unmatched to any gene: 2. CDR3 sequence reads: CASSLVDRGNEKLFF. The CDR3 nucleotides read TGTGCCAGCAGCTTGGTGGACAGGGGAAATGAAAAACTGTTTTTT.

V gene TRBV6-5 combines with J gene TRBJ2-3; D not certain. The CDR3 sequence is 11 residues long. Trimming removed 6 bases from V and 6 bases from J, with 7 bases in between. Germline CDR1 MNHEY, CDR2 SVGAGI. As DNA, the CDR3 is TGTGCCAGCAGGGGCTTCGATACGCAGTATTTT. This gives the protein CASRGFDTQYF.

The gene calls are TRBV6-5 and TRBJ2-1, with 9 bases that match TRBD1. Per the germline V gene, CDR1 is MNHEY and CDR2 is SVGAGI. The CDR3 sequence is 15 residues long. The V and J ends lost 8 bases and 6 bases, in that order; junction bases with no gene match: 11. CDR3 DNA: TGTGCCAGCTCAGACCCCGGGACAGGGTTCAATGAGCAGTTCTTC. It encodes CASSDPGTGFNEQFF.

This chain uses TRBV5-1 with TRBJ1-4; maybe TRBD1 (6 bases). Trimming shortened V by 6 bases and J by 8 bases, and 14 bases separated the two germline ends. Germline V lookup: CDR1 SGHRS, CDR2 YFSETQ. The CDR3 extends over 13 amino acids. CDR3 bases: TGCGCCAGCAAAGGGGGGGCGAAAGAAAAACTGTTTTTT. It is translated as CASKGGAKEKLFF.

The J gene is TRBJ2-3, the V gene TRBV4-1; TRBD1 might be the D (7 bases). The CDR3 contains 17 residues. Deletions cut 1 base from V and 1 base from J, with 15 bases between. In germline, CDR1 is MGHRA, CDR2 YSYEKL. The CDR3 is CASSQGGAGGGTDTQYF. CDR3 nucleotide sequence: TGCGCCAGCAGCCAAGGGGGGGCAGGGGGTGGCACAGATACGCAGTATTTT.

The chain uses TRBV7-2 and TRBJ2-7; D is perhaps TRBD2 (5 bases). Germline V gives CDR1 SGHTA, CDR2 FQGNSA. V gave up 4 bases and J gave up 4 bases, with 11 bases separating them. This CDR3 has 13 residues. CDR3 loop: CASSSSPGYEQYV. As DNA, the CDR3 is TGTGCCAGCAGCTCCTCACCGGGGTACGAGCAGTACGTC.

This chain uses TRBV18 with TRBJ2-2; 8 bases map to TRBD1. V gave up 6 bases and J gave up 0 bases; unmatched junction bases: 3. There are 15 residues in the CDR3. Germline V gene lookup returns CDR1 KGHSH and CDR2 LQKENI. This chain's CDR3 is CASSLGQANTGELFF. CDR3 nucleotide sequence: TGTGCCAGCTCTTTGGGACAGGCGAACACCGGGGAGCTGTTTTTT. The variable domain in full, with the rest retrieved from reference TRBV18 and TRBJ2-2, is NAGVMQNPRHLVRRRGQEARLRCSPMKGHSHVYWYRQLPEEGLKFMVYLQKENIIDESGMPKERFSAEFPKEGPSILRIQQVVRGDSAAYFCASSLGQANTGELFFGEGSRLTVL.

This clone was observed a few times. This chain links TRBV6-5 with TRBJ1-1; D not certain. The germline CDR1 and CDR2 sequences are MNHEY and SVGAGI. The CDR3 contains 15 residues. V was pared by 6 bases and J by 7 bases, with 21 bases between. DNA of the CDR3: TGTGCCAGCAGCCCCACCCATCGTCTGGCGGATGAAGCTTTCTTT. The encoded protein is CASSPTHRLADEAFF.

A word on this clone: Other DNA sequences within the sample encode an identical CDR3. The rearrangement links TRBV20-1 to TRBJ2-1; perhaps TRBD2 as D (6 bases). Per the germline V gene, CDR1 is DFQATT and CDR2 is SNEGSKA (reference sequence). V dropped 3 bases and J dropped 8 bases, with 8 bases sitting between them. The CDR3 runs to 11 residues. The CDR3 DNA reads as TGCAGTGCTAGCAGCGGGCATGAGCAGTTCTTC. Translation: CSASSGHEQFF.

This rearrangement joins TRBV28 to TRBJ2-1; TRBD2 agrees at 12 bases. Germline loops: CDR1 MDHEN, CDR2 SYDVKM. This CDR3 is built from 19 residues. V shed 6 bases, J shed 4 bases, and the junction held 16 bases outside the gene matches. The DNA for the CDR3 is TGTGCCAGCAGCCCCGCCCTTGCTACTAGCGGGAGGTTGTACAATGAGCAGTTCTTC. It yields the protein CASSPALATSGRLYNEQFF.

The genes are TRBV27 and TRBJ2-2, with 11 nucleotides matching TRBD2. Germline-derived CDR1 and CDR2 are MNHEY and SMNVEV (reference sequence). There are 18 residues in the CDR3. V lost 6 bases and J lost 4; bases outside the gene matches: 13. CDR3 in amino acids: CASSSRPLAGGFTGELFF. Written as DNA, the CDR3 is TGTGCCAGCAGCAGCCGCCCTCTAGCGGGGGGATTCACCGGGGAGCTGTTTTTT.

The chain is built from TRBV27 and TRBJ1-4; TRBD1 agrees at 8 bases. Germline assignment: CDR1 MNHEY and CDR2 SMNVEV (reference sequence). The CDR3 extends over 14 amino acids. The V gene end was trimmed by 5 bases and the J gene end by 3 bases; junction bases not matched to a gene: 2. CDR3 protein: CASSTRGPNEKLFF. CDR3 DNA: TGTGCCAGCAGTACCAGGGGGCCTAATGAAAAACTGTTTTTT. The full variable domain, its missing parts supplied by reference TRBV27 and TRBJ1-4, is EAQVTQNPRYLITVTGKKLTVTCSQNMNHEYMSWYRQDPGLGLRQIYYSMNVEVTDKGDVPEGYKVSRKEKRNFPLILESPSPNQTSLYFCASSTRGPNEKLFFGSGTQLSVL.

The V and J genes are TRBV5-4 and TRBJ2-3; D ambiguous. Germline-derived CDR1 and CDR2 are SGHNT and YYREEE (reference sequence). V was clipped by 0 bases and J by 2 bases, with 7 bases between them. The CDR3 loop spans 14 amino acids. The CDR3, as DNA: TGTGCCAGCAGCTTGGTGGCCGTCACAGATACGCAGTATTTT. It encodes CASSLVAVTDTQYF.

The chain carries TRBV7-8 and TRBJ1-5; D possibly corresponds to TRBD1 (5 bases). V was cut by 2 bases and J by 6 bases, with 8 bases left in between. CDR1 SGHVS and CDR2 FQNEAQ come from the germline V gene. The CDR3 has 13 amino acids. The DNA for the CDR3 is TGTGCCAGCAGCTTATCAAGGGGTCAGCCCCAGCATTTT. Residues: CASSLSRGQPQHF.

CDR3 nucleotide sequence: TGTGCCAGCAGTTACCGACTAGCCGGACGACGGTTCTTC. This sequence encodes CASSYRLAGRRFF. The rearrangement links TRBV27 to TRBJ2-1, with 7 bases lining up with TRBD2. V trimming: 4 bases; J trimming: 15 bases; junction bases outside the gene matches: 12. The CDR3 runs to 13 residues. Germline lookup yields CDR1 MNHEY and CDR2 SMNVEV (reference sequence).

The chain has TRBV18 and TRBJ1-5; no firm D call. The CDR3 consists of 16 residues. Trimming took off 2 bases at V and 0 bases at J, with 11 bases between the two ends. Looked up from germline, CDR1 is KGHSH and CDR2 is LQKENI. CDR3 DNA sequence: TGTGCCAGCTCACCATTCTCGCAGAATAGCAATCAGCCCCAGCATTTT. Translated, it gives CASSPFSQNSNQPQHF.

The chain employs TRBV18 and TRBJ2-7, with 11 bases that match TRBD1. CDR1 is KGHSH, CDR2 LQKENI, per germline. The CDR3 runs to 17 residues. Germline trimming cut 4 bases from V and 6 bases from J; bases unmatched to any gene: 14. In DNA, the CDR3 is TGTGCCAGCTCACGGGACCGGGACAGGGGGTTAACTAGCGAGCAGTACGTC. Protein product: CASSRDRDRGLTSEQYV.